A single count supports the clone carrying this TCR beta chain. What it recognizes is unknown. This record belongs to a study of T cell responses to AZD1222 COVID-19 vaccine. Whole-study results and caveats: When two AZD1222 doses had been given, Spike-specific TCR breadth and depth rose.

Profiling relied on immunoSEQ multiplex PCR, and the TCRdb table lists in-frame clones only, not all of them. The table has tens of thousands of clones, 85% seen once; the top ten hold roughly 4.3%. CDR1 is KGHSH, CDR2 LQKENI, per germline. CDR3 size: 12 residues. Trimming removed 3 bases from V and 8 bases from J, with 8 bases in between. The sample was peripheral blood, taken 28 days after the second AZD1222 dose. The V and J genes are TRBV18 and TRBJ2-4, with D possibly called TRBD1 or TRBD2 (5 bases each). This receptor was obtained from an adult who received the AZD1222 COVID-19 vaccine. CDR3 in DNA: TGTGCCAGCTCACCGGGACCAGACATTCAGTACTTC. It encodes CASSPGPDIQYF.